Included here is one T cell receptor beta chain sequence, with context. TCRdb reprocessed the reads via MiXCR and lists one record per CDR3 protein. This sample yields around 350,000 distinct CDR3 sequences, of which 18% are seen a single time; approximately 10% belongs to the top ten. CDR3 length: 16 amino acids. V trimming: 3 bases; J trimming: 7 bases; junction bases outside the gene matches: 9. This specimen belongs to a study of T cell repertoires in cytomegalovirus infection. The chain recombines TRBV12-3 or TRBV12-4 with TRBJ2-1, with 10 bases identical to TRBD2. The sequence came from a human donor in good health (CMV status not recorded). Some clones in this sample may be carry-over from other donors' samples. The sample comprised PBMCs. The CDR3 protein is CASSLTQSGRGNEQFF. The CDR3 nucleotides are TGTGCCAGCAGTTTGACCCAGAGCGGGAGGGGGAATGAGCAGTTCTTC.